This passage covers 2 T cell receptor beta chains from one sample sequenced in a study of blood T cell repertoires in COVID-19. The assay was immunoSEQ multiplex PCR, and TCRdb's table has in-frame clones only and misses some. The table shows around 190,000 clones, with just under 80% occurring only once. Sequenced: peripheral blood. The receptors here all came from a man in his sixties or seventies with active or convalescent COVID-19.

There are a few counts of this clone. J is TRBJ1-1 and V is TRBV10-3; possibly TRBD1 for D (5 bases). The length of the CDR3 is 14 residues. Germline V gives CDR1 ENHRY, CDR2 SYGVKD. The germline V and J ends were trimmed by 6 bases and 1 base, with 12 bases remaining between them. The CDR3, as DNA: TGTGCCATCAGCGCGGGAAGGGGGAACACTGAAGCTTTCTTT. This sequence encodes CAISAGRGNTEAFF.

The chain uses TRBV7-9 and TRBJ2-7; 8 positions match TRBD1. Germline lookup yields CDR1 SEHNR and CDR2 FQNEAQ (reference sequence). Trimming took 5 bases from V and 2 from J; bases not matched to a gene: 8. The CDR3 has 15 residues. In DNA form, the CDR3 reads TGTGCCAGCAGCCCCGGACAGGGTGGCACCTACGAGCAGTACTTC. It translates to CASSPGQGGTYEQYF.